This T cell receptor (beta chain) is from a study of Graves' ophthalmopathy and Graves' hyperthyroidism. General study results and limits: Blood was where most expanded thyroid clonotypes above 0.001 frequency also turned up. A model built from 13 signatures distinguished ophthalmopathy from stable hyperthyroidism with roughly 90% sensitivity and approximately 80% specificity.

The ends were cut back, 7 bases at V and 4 bases at J, with 13 bases in the middle. The CDR3 is 14 residues long. CDR1 KGHDR and CDR2 SFDVKD come from the germline V gene. The study amplified TCR beta CDR3 regions using RNA transcripts. The workflow started with a first-round RT-PCR run with HTBI primers and then moved on to a second-round multiplex PCR. MiXCR, applied by TCRdb to the multiplex PCR reads, yields one record per CDR3 protein. This sample has roughly 36,000 distinct CDR3 sequences, with approximately 53% found just once. This clonotype is medium-sized within its sample. Its antigen is undetermined.

Sequencing was performed on peripheral blood. The chain employs TRBV24-1 and TRBJ1-5, with D unresolved. The sequence was collected from an adult woman with stable Graves' hyperthyroidism. The CDR3 reads CATSSAHGNQPQHF. The CDR3 nucleotides read TGTGCCACCAGCTCGGCCCACGGGAATCAGCCCCAGCATTTT.